Here is one T cell receptor beta chain with its context. No antigen is known for it. One base away there is no much larger clone; base qualities are not given. The germline V gene encodes CDR1 SGHRS and CDR2 YFSETQ. Taken from cysteine to phenylalanine, the CDR3 has 16 residues. Left in the record is the CDR3 DNA by itself, 48 bases read in frame from the first base. V gives up 3 bases and J gives up 0 bases, and the segment between their germline ends measures 16 bases. Stable Graves' hyperthyroidism was defined as the absence of progression to ophthalmopathy over 18 months of follow-up. The hyperthyroidism patients were between 18 and 65 years old and newly diagnosed, with a disease duration of less than 2 months. Exclusion was applied to patients with uncontrolled infections, other autoimmune diseases, pregnancy or lactation. Diagnoses relied on clinical symptoms, serum thyroxine and TRAb, thyroid ultrasound and orbital computed tomography. PBMCs were isolated from around 10 ml of fresh peripheral blood by Ficoll-Paque density gradient centrifugation. Total RNA was extracted with Trizol reagent, and quality was checked on an Agilent 2100 Bioanalyzer.

The sample is drawn from a study of T cells in Graves' hyperthyroidism and ophthalmopathy (dated by TCRdb to 2018 to 2020). Context from the whole study: Peripheral blood samples were taken at initial diagnosis, before any treatment was given. The approximately 90 discovery patients were randomly split 7:3 into training and test sets. Thyroid tissue and blood T-cell repertoires from about six Graves' hyperthyroidism patients were also compared in the study. According to the paper, TCR Vbeta CDR3 sequencing was carried out on about 140 peripheral blood samples, which came from fewer than 50 ophthalmopathy, 75 to 80 hyperthyroidism and around 17 progressor patients. TCR V-J signatures able to tell the groups apart were searched for in a discovery cohort of more than 90 patients, of whom more than 40 had Graves' ophthalmopathy and some 60 had stable Graves' hyperthyroidism. Once sampling was done, hyperthyroidism patients were given methimazole at a starting dose of 30 mg daily, whereas ophthalmopathy patients were given high-dose intravenous methylprednisolone. Prospective prediction of ophthalmopathy was tested in an independent validation cohort of 18 to 20 hyperthyroidism patients and some 17 patients who later progressed to ophthalmopathy.

The research as a whole found: In validation, progression to ophthalmopathy was predicted by the model with nearly 71% sensitivity and around 76% specificity, a median of 6.5 months before onset. Most expanded thyroid clonotypes (frequency above 0.001) were also found in blood, which suggests that blood repertoires may mirror thyroid immune responses. Ophthalmopathy was separated from stable hyperthyroidism by a 13 V-J signature model, with just over 85% sensitivity and about 81% specificity obtained in cross-validation and 80%/75% obtained in testing. Sample size was not statistically predetermined, and blinding of investigators to group allocation was not performed.

TCR beta CDR3 regions were amplified from RNA transcripts. A first-round RT-PCR of the TCR CDR3 used the HTBI primer set with the Qiagen OneStep RT-PCR kit. A second multiplex PCR round built the libraries, followed by size selection and purification. Libraries were sequenced paired-end with 100 bp reads on an Illumina HiSeq2000. Processing in the source paper ran as follows. SOAPnuke was used to process the raw data, with reads discarded if the reads contained adapters or uncalled bases, had a mean Phred below 15, or lacked an exact constant-primer or identifier match. High-quality paired reads were merged with COPE v1.2.5, and unique nucleotide sequences were defined as clonotypes. Clonotypes were aligned to IMGT TRBV, TRBD and TRBJ reference segments using MiTCR v1.1. Only V-J combinations with frequency above 0.0001, covering about 99% of repertoires, were analysed. A TCS score was defined as the ratio between F50 (clonal expansion) and ExV (chaos), using BLOSUM62-based TCRdist between CDR3 peptides within each V-J. Welch's t-statistics and random forest reduced around 510 V-J features to 13, which were used in a naive Bayes classifier (R e1071). The raw public reads went through TCRdb reprocessing: fastp at Q25, MiXCR clone calling, in-frame beta chains kept. Rows are unified per CDR3 protein, each entry keeping the most common DNA and genes. The V and J calls and clone size come from TCRdb's table, not from the authors' own analysis. Counted in this sample were about 290,000 distinct CDR3 sequences; approximately 15% of them appeared once. The biggest ten clones account for roughly 33% of the sample.

The sequence derives from a man aged 30 to 39 with Graves' hyperthyroidism. The specimen was blood. The receptor chain draws on TRBV5-1 and TRBJ2-7; the D segment could be TRBD1, given 6 matching bases. The CDR3 has the sequence CASSWTDRRSSYEQYF. The sequenced DNA is TGCGCCAGCAGCTGGACCGACAGGAGGAGCTCCTACGAGCAGTACTTC.